This T cell receptor (beta chain) was sequenced for a study of blood T cell repertoires in COVID-19 (dated by TCRdb to 2018 to 2020). A note on the overall study: Recovered participants in ImmuneRACE Cohort 3 were defined as having two consecutive negative NP/OP PCR tests, clearance from a healthcare professional, or resolution of symptoms. The collaborator samples originated in the United States, Italy and Spain and spanned the acute and convalescent phases of COVID-19. The material from the prospective study consisted of cDNA or gDNA derived from T cells, B-cell-depleted T cells, or PBMCs. Deeply sampled blood TCRbeta repertoires from subjects exposed to, actively infected with, or recovered from COVID-19 were included in the dataset. The repertoires were released in a freely available public database intended as a resource for research on the immune response to SARS-CoV-2. Samples were obtained from the ongoing ImmuneRACE study (first 160 participants) and from about 1,300 subjects provided by 6 global collaborators. A de-identified subject ID, COVID-19 status, age in years and sex were almost always included in the sample metadata. HLA class I and class II types, where available, came from metadata supplied by the sample provider rather than from assay-based typing.

The study at large found these results: The quantity of clinical and demographic metadata differed by source and by participant and was supplied without curation.

Enrolling through a virtual design, the prospective study's participants ranged in age from roughly 18 to 90 years and lived across approximately 25 United States geographic areas. Cohort assignment in the prospective study relied on participant-reported clinical history from a screening survey and a study questionnaire. In the prospective study, mobile phlebotomists collected whole blood, serum and a nasopharyngeal or oropharyngeal swab from each participant. Prospective study participants could optionally give additional blood draws and questionnaires over an approximately 2-month period. Before DNA extraction, prospective study blood samples were shipped either frozen or at room temperature. TCRbeta CDR3 regions were amplified from genomic DNA by means of the immunoSEQ Assay, a bias-controlled multiplex PCR. The original methods were these. Within the assay, amplification of reference gene primers was used to estimate how many nucleated cells each sample contained. To quantify the absolute abundance of each unique TCRbeta CDR3 rearrangement, sequence reads were collapsed and filtered. For each sample, productive Simpson clonality was calculated as the square root of Simpson's diversity index across productive rearrangements. In its TCRdb copy, this immuneACCESS table keeps in-frame sequences only and misses some clones. Where compared with another copy, unresolved V genes explain less than half of these, and the others have no known cause. That table gives V, J and clone size, and the DNA gave D and trimming. Within this sample are 300,000 to 450,000 clones, with roughly 86% of them counted one time only. The ten biggest clones cover roughly 1.9% of the sample.

This clone was recorded a few times. Which antigen it targets is not known. Per-base qualities were not stored, and no clone one base away is much larger. Other nucleotide sequences in the sample specify the same CDR3. The clonotype was recovered from a man aged 35 to 55 in a cohort exposed to, infected with or recovered from COVID-19 (not recorded which). Sequencing used PBMCs or T cells enriched from blood (not recorded which).

The DNA is TGTGCCAGCAGTGAAGCTAGCTCTGGGGCCAACGTCCTGACTTTC. It translates as CASSEASSGANVLTF. The rearrangement combines TRBV6-1 with TRBJ2-6; no confident D gene assignment can be made. The CDR1 and CDR2 encoded by the germline V gene are MNHNS and SASEGT. The CDR3 holds 15 amino acids from the cysteine to the phenylalanine. Just CDR3 DNA is preserved here, 45 bases in frame from base 1. Deletion took 0 bases off V and 0 bases off J, with a span of 3 bases between the germline ends.